This T cell receptor (beta chain) was recovered during a study of Ad26.COV2.S vaccination and SARS-CoV-2 variants. V dropped 2 bases and J dropped 9; count of bases not matched to a gene: 8. Germline lookup yields CDR1 MNHEY and CDR2 SVGAGI. The CDR3 spans 15 residues. The repertoire was sequenced with immunoSEQ multiplex PCR; TCRdb's copy has only in-frame clones and lacks some. This table holds almost 400,000 clones, about 88% found once. The treatment here: about 20 received Ad26.COV2.S at low or high dose, single or two shots; 5 received placebo; per-sample allocation not given. Sample collection was performed on day 63 after the first vaccine or placebo injection.

This receptor was identified in a person aged 18-65 years who received the Ad26.COV2.S COVID-19 vaccine or a placebo. This sequence joins TRBV6-5 and TRBJ2-1, with 9 positions matching TRBD2. This sample comprised peripheral blood, obtained in a trial of Ad26.COV2.S vaccine versus placebo. CDR3 in amino acids: CASSYLASGNGEQFF. In DNA, the CDR3 is TGTGCCAGCAGTTACCTGGCTAGCGGGAATGGTGAGCAGTTCTTC.